Listed below are T cell receptor beta chains from one sample, sequenced in a study of T cells in Graves' hyperthyroidism and ophthalmopathy. TCRdb reanalysed the multiplex PCR reads using MiXCR and keeps one entry per CDR3 protein. The sample comprises under 350,000 distinct CDR3 sequences, roughly a fifth of which are singletons, and around half rests with the top ten. Sequencing input: blood. The receptors were gathered from a woman in her forties or fifties with Graves' hyperthyroidism. CDR3s include the opening cysteine and the closing phenylalanine or tryptophan. D genes are given only for firm matches. Some rows have no size entry. The others give once, few or many, or a class for an expanded clone.

d_call	v_call	j_call	clone_size	cdr3_nt	cdr3_aa
-	TRBV2	TRBJ2-1	-	TGTGCCAGCAGTGAAATGTCAGCCTTCGGGAATGAGCAGTTCTTC	CASSEMSAFGNEQFF
TRBD1	TRBV20-1	TRBJ2-7	-	TGCAGTGCTACCGGGACAGGCTCCTACGAGCAGTACTTC	CSATGTGSYEQYF
-	TRBV5-6	TRBJ2-3	many	TGTGCCAGCAGCTTGGGGCAGGGGAACACAGATACGCAGTATTTT	CASSLGQGNTDTQYF
TRBD1	TRBV7-3	TRBJ1-1	many	TGTGCCAGCAGCGCGGGAGGACAGGCGAACACTGAAGCTTTCTTT	CASSAGGQANTEAFF
TRBD2	TRBV19	TRBJ2-1	-	TGTGCCAGTAGTATAGTAGCGGGGGGTCCCAATGAGCAGTTCTTC	CASSIVAGGPNEQFF
-	TRBV2	TRBJ1-2	many	TGTGCCAGCATGGGCGCTGACTCAAACTATGGCTACACCTTC	CASMGADSNYGYTF
-	TRBV2	TRBJ2-2	-	TGTGCCAGCAGTCAAGACAAGGGGGGAAACACCGGGGAGCTGTTTTTT	CASSQDKGGNTGELFF
-	TRBV28	TRBJ2-1	once	TGTGCCAGCAGTTTAAGCCTGCAAGGTAATGAGCAGTTCTTC	CASSLSLQGNEQFF
-	TRBV28	TRBJ1-2	-	TGTGCCAGCAGGGATACGAGACAACGTGGCTACACCTTC	CASRDTRQRGYTF
-	TRBV12-3/TRBV12-4	TRBJ1-6	many	TGTGCCAGCAGTTTAGGAGTGGGCTCGTATTCACCCCTCCACTTT	CASSLGVGSYSPLHF
TRBD1	TRBV7-2	TRBJ1-2	-	TGTGCCAGCAGCTCGGGGGACAGCCTCGCCTATGGCTACACCTTC	CASSSGDSLAYGYTF
TRBD1	TRBV2	TRBJ2-5	many	TGTGCCAGCAGTGAAGACAGGGGCCAAGAGACCCAGTACTTC	CASSEDRGQETQYF
-	TRBV7-8	TRBJ2-3	many	TGTGCCAGCAGCACTCCTGGAGGTAGCGGATTCACAGATACGCAGTATTTT	CASSTPGGSGFTDTQYF
TRBD1	TRBV19	TRBJ1-2	-	TGTGCCAGTAGTTACACCGACAGGGCGCGTGGAGGTTATGGCTACACCTTC	CASSYTDRARGGYGYTF
TRBD1	TRBV7-2	TRBJ2-2	few	TGTGCCAGCAGCCGAGGGGGCTTCAACACCGGGGAGCTGTTTTTT	CASSRGGFNTGELFF